This record looks at one TCR beta chain sequence and its context. The sample originates from a study of T cells in tuberculosis. Germline V CDR1 and CDR2: SQVTM, ANQGSEA. The CDR3 spans 11 residues. V was trimmed by 2 bases and J by 3 bases, leaving 4 bases between them. Method: immunoSEQ multiplex PCR; TCRdb's copy keeps in-frame clones and lacks some. The data contain tens of thousands of clones, around 93% of them singletons. The chain is built from TRBV29-1 and TRBJ2-5; D is undetermined. The receptor was isolated from a donor aged 5 to 30 with latent tuberculosis or without tuberculosis infection. Some clones in this sample may be carry-over from other donors' samples. The sample consisted of PBMCs. This CDR3 reads CSVETEETQYF. In DNA form, the CDR3 reads TGCAGCGTTGAAACAGAAGAGACCCAGTACTTC.